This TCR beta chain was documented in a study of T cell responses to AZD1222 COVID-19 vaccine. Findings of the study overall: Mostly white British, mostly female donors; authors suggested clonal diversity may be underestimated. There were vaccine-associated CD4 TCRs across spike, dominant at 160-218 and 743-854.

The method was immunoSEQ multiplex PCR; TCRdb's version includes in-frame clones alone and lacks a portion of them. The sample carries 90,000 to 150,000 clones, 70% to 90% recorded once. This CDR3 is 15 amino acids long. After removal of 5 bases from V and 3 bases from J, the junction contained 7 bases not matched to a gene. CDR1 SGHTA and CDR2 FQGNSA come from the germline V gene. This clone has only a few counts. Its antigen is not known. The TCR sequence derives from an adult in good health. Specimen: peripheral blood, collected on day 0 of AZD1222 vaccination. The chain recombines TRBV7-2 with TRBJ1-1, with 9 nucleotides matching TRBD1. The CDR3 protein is CASSGRQGVYTEAFF. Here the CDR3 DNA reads TGTGCCAGCAGCGGCAGACAGGGGGTGTACACTGAAGCTTTCTTT.